This T cell receptor beta chain was documented in a study of blood T cell dynamics during melanoma immunotherapy. Across the whole study: Metastatic melanoma patients received first-line pembrolizumab or nivolumab plus ipilimumab. Whole-study results and caveats: It remained unknown if the driving T cell clones were melanoma-specific.

Germline-derived CDR1 and CDR2 are SGDLS and YYNGEE. There are 15 residues in the CDR3. Between the trimmed V and J ends, which lost 1 base and 3 bases, there was a span of 12 bases. Concerning this clone: The antigen is undetermined.

As to time point: week 3, after first cycle of checkpoint inhibitor. Sequencing was performed with immunoSEQ multiplex PCR; in TCRdb, only in-frame clones are kept and a portion is missing. The profile shows around 20,000 clones, roughly nine tenths of them singletons. Material: blood, obtained from a patient treated with checkpoint blockade. The clonotype originates from a human donor with melanoma. This rearrangement joins TRBV9 to TRBJ2-3; D ambiguous. The CDR3 nucleotides read TGTGCCAGCAGCGTAAACCCCGGGTTTACAGATACGCAGTATTTT. Encoded protein: CASSVNPGFTDTQYF.